This is a list of T cell receptor beta chains from one sample in a study of T-cell reconstitution after alpha-beta-depleted transplantation in children. TCRdb reanalysed the PCR reads using MiXCR and keeps one entry per CDR3 protein. The data show roughly 670,000 distinct CDR3 sequences, around 12% seen once. The sequencing used PBMCs, collected before TCRalphabeta/CD19-depleted stem cell transplant. These TCRs come from a girl aged 2 to 10 with congenital amegakaryocytic thrombocytopenia, due to receive a stem cell transplant. CDR3s include the opening cysteine and the closing phenylalanine or tryptophan. A D gene is named only where the DNA matches it firmly. Rows may omit the clone size; those that give it use once, few, many or a size class.

v_gene	d_gene	abundance	j_gene	CDR3aa	CDR3nt
TRBV27	.	few	TRBJ2-5	CASRRDSGETQYF	TGTGCCAGCAGACGGGACAGCGGGGAGACCCAGTACTTC
TRBV24-1	TRBD2	few	TRBJ2-5	CATSDSEPLAGESQETQYF	TGTGCCACCAGTGATTCCGAACCCCTAGCGGGAGAATCCCAAGAGACCCAGTACTTC
TRBV30	.	.	TRBJ1-6	CAWSLLRTLHF	TGTGCCTGGAGTCTTCTGAGGACCCTCCACTTT
TRBV7-9	TRBD2	many	TRBJ2-7	CASSSPTSGDSYEQYF	TGTGCCAGCAGCTCACCGACTAGCGGGGACTCCTACGAGCAGTACTTC
TRBV7-3	TRBD2	few	TRBJ2-2	CASSPAGANTGELFF	TGTGCCAGCAGCCCAGCGGGAGCGAACACCGGGGAGCTGTTTTTT
TRBV29-1	.	many	TRBJ2-2	CSVHLAGRGGELFF	TGCAGCGTCCATTTGGCAGGGCGAGGCGGGGAGCTGTTTTTT
TRBV20-1	.	few	TRBJ1-1	CSARGALNTEAFF	TGCAGTGCTAGGGGGGCACTGAACACTGAAGCTTTCTTT
TRBV7-2	.	few	TRBJ2-5	CASSPKVWDTETQYF	TGTGCCAGCAGCCCGAAAGTCTGGGACACAGAGACCCAGTACTTC
TRBV7-9	.	.	TRBJ2-2	CASQGAGRPNTGELFF	TGTGCCAGCCAAGGGGCTGGGAGACCGAACACCGGGGAGCTGTTTTTT
TRBV27	.	many	TRBJ2-1	CASTGAGTRTEQFF	TGTGCCAGCACAGGGGCCGGCACTAGGACTGAGCAGTTCTTC
TRBV10-2	.	.	TRBJ2-1	CASRPVGGGNEQFF	TGCGCCAGCAGGCCGGTGGGGGGTGGCAATGAGCAGTTCTTC
TRBV7-6	.	many	TRBJ2-3	CASSLAQGGTDTQYF	TGTGCCAGCAGCTTAGCGCAAGGGGGAACAGATACGCAGTATTTT
TRBV3-1	.	few	TRBJ2-5	CASSQDIAFLASETQYF	TGTGCCAGCAGCCAAGATATCGCCTTCTTGGCTAGTGAGACCCAGTACTTC
TRBV7-3	.	many	TRBJ2-7	CASSLIAATHYEQYF	TGTGCCAGCAGCTTAATAGCGGCTACTCACTACGAGCAGTACTTC